Each of the 24 T cell receptor beta chains below was sequenced from the same sample in a study of cytomegalovirus exposure and HLA in healthy donors. Both 60 Vbeta primers and 13 Jbeta primers went into the PCR. Some clones are missing from TCRdb's copy, which holds only in-frame ones; the method was immunoSEQ multiplex PCR. The table lists fewer than 200,000 clones, 65% to 85% of them singletons. The specimen sequenced was PBMCs. These receptors all stem from a woman under 30 in good health and CMV-seronegative.

The chain uses TRBV30 and TRBJ1-1; the D is unclear. The CDR3 runs to 15 residues. Germline CDR1 reads GTSNPN; CDR2 reads SVGIG (reference sequence). The V end was cut by 4 bases, the J end by 1 base, with 16 bases between. CDR3 DNA: TGTGCCTGGATTCCCTTTTTACACCCGAACACTGAAGCTTTCTTT. The encoded protein is CAWIPFLHPNTEAFF.

The chain links TRBV5-4 to TRBJ1-1; TRBD1 might be the D (5 bases). The CDR3 totals 14 residues. Between the trimmed V and J ends, which lost 4 bases and 3 bases, there was a span of 13 bases. In germline, CDR1 is SGHNT, CDR2 YYREEE (reference sequence). The CDR3 is CASSMTADYTEAFF. CDR3 DNA: TGTGCCAGCAGCATGACAGCCGATTACACTGAAGCTTTCTTT.

This sequence joins TRBV6-1 and TRBJ2-7; D might be TRBD1 (6 bases). Trimming removed 7 bases from V and 7 bases from J, with 14 bases in between. The CDR3 length is 12 residues. Germline CDR1 reads MNHNS; CDR2 reads SASEGT. CDR3 region: CASIALTGEQYF. In DNA form, the CDR3 reads TGTGCCAGCATCGCCCTAACAGGGGAGCAGTACTTC.

The chain couples TRBV11-3 to TRBJ2-7, with D maybe TRBD1 (6 bases). Germline loops: CDR1 SGHNT, CDR2 YENEEA. The CDR3 is made up of 15 amino acids. Trimming took off 4 bases at V and 7 bases at J, with 20 bases between the two ends. Written as DNA, the CDR3 is TGTGCCAGCAGCTACCACCGACAGGTGGACTGGGAGCAGTACTTC. Amino acids: CASSYHRQVDWEQYF.

This rearrangement joins TRBV11-3 to TRBJ2-7; D is perhaps TRBD1 (6 bases). The length of the CDR3 is 16 residues. V was trimmed by 5 bases and J by 3 bases, leaving 20 bases between them. The germline V gene encodes CDR1 SGHNT and CDR2 YENEEA. The CDR3 DNA is TGTGCCAGCAGCACTAGGGGGAATTCTCTCCACTACGAGCAGTACTTC. Translating gives CASSTRGNSLHYEQYF.

J is TRBJ1-2 and V is TRBV6-4; the D gene is possibly TRBD1 (5 bases). This CDR3 contains 15 residues. Germline CDR1 is MRHNA and CDR2 is SNTAGT. Trimming cost V 3 bases and J 0 bases, with 11 bases left between them. CDR3 sequence: CASSETTGANYGYTF. The CDR3, as DNA: TGTGCCAGCAGTGAGACCACAGGAGCTAACTATGGCTACACCTTC.

This chain links TRBV6-5 with TRBJ1-5; D is unclear. CDR1 is MNHEY, CDR2 SVGAGI, per germline. Trimming removed 6 bases at V and 6 bases at J, with 15 bases between. This CDR3 is built from 14 residues. In nucleotides, the CDR3 is TGTGCCAGCAGCGACGGACTGGACGGTCAGCCCCAGCATTTT. Residues: CASSDGLDGQPQHF.

This CDR3 is CASSSMAVGQNYGYTF. The CDR3 DNA reads as TGTGCCAGCAGCTCGATGGCCGTTGGACAGAACTATGGCTACACCTTC. This rearrangement joins TRBV5-4 to TRBJ1-2; TRBD1 might be the D (6 bases). Trimming removed 3 bases at V and 2 bases at J, with 17 bases between. The CDR3 length is 16 residues. Germline V gene lookup returns CDR1 SGHNT and CDR2 YYREEE (reference sequence).

The chain has TRBV28 and TRBJ2-5; 7 bases match TRBD1. The tail of the sequence fits TRBJ2-7 better, so the J call may be wrong. This CDR3 region has 15 residues. The germline CDR1 and CDR2 sequences are MDHEN and SYDVKM. CDR3 coding DNA: TGTGCCAGCAGTCGTCCGGGACAGAATCGGAACGAGCAGTACTTC. As protein: CASSRPGQNRNEQYF.

V is TRBV15 and J is TRBJ2-3; 10 nucleotides agree with TRBD2. Germline trimming cut 0 bases from V and 4 bases from J; bases unmatched to any gene: 4. Germline CDR1 reads LNHNV; CDR2 reads YYDKDF (reference sequence). This CDR3 comprises 16 residues. CDR3: CATSRDLAGVADTQYF. DNA for the CDR3: TGTGCCACCAGCAGAGATCTAGCGGGAGTGGCAGATACGCAGTATTTT.

The V gene is TRBV18, the J gene TRBJ2-2; TRBD2 agrees at 8 bases. V lost 4 bases, J lost 7 bases, and 11 bases stayed unmatched. The CDR3 is 16 amino acids. Germline CDR1 is KGHSH and CDR2 is LQKENI. The CDR3 DNA is TGTGCCAGCTCACAATATAGCGGGACCAATCTCGGGGAGCTGTTTTTT. Protein product: CASSQYSGTNLGELFF.

The rearrangement uses TRBV28 and TRBJ1-3; 11 bases match TRBD1. The CDR3 has 18 residues. In germline, CDR1 is MDHEN, CDR2 SYDVKM. V dropped 4 bases and J dropped 0; count of bases not matched to a gene: 8. The CDR3 reads CASSSPGTGGGSGNTIYF. In DNA form, the CDR3 reads TGTGCCAGCAGTTCACCCGGGACAGGGGGAGGCTCTGGAAACACCATATATTTT.

V is TRBV27 and J is TRBJ1-5; 7 bases are shared with TRBD1. Losses at the gene ends were 3 bases for V and 8 bases for J; bases not matched to a gene: 7. The CDR3 spans 14 residues. Germline assignment: CDR1 MNHEY and CDR2 SMNVEV (reference sequence). Here the CDR3 DNA reads TGTGCCAGCAGTTTGGAAGGGGGCTTGGAGCCCCAGCATTTT. It codes for CASSLEGGLEPQHF.

The rearrangement links TRBV28 to TRBJ2-7; 7 bases are shared with TRBD2. The CDR3 is 14 amino acids. Germline lookup yields CDR1 MDHEN and CDR2 SYDVKM. V gave up 7 bases and J gave up 2 bases; unmatched junction bases: 8. Here the CDR3 DNA reads TGTGCCAGCAACACACTAGCGACCACCTACGAGCAGTACTTC. It yields the protein CASNTLATTYEQYF.

This clone was detected only once. V and J are TRBV11-3 and TRBJ2-3; possibly TRBD2 for D (6 bases). The V end lost 5 bases, the J end lost 2 bases, and 8 bases lay between the germline ends. From germline, CDR1 is SGHNT and CDR2 YENEEA. The CDR3 totals 13 residues. CDR3 coding DNA: TGTGCCAGCAGCGCGGGACTCACAGATACGCAGTATTTT. Amino acid sequence: CASSAGLTDTQYF.

The V and J genes are TRBV5-1 and TRBJ1-1; a possible D gene is TRBD1 (5 bases). There are 13 residues in the CDR3. V was cut by 2 bases and J by 3 bases, with 8 bases left in between. The germline V gene has CDR1 SGHRS and CDR2 YFSETQ. The CDR3 here is CASSFGGDTEAFF. As DNA, the CDR3 is TGCGCCAGCAGCTTTGGAGGGGACACTGAAGCTTTCTTT.

This chain links TRBV18 with TRBJ2-7, with a tentative D call TRBD1 (6 bases). V was clipped by 3 bases and J by 6 bases, with 21 bases between them. Looked up from germline, CDR1 is KGHSH and CDR2 is LQKENI. There are 16 residues in the CDR3. The CDR3 DNA reads as TGTGCCAGCTCACCTTATAGAACAGGGTCCAATTCCGAGCAGTACTTC. Encoded protein: CASSPYRTGSNSEQYF.

J is TRBJ2-6 and V is TRBV4-2, with D uncertain. Germline CDR1 and CDR2: LGHNA and YNFKEQ. The CDR3 is 15 residues long. Trimming took off 1 base at V and 4 bases at J, with 8 bases between the two ends. In DNA, the CDR3 is TGTGCCAGCAGCCAAGGCGGTTCCGGGGCCAACGTCCTGACTTTC. It codes for CASSQGGSGANVLTF.

This chain connects TRBV7-8 to TRBJ1-1; 7 bases map to TRBD1. CDR1 SGHVS and CDR2 FQNEAQ come from the germline V gene. The CDR3 extends over 16 amino acids. The junction had 11 bases not matched to a gene; V was cut back by 6 bases and J by 1 base. CDR3 in amino acids: CASSPPGQLSNTEAFF. The CDR3 region has the DNA TGTGCCAGCAGTCCGCCGGGACAGCTCTCGAACACTGAAGCTTTCTTT. The whole variable domain, remainder taken from reference TRBV7-8 and TRBJ1-1, is GAGVSQSPRYKVAKRGQDVALRCDPISGHVSLFWYQQALGQGPEFLTYFQNEAQLDKSGLPSDRFFAERPEGSVSTLKIQRTQQEDSAVYLCASSPPGQLSNTEAFFGQGTRLTVV.

This sequence joins TRBV7-8 and TRBJ2-1, with 11 bases lining up with TRBD2. V lost 3 bases to trimming and J lost 3 bases; unmatched junction nucleotides: 4. The germline V gene encodes CDR1 SGHVS and CDR2 FQNEAQ. The CDR3 spans 16 residues. The CDR3 DNA follows: TGTGCCAGCAGCTTGTCTAGCGGGAGGATCTACAATGAGCAGTTCTTC. This sequence encodes CASSLSSGRIYNEQFF.

The chain combines TRBV29-1 with TRBJ2-7; 7 bases are shared with TRBD1. Losses at the gene ends were 0 bases for V and 4 bases for J; bases not matched to a gene: 6. CDR1 is SQVTM, CDR2 ANQGSEA, per germline. The CDR3 has 14 residues. The CDR3 loop is CSVEDRDRFYEQYF. DNA for the CDR3: TGCAGCGTTGAAGATAGGGACAGATTTTACGAGCAGTACTTC.

This chain uses TRBV18 with TRBJ2-7, with D possibly TRBD2 on 6 matching bases. The CDR3 has 16 amino acids. V was clipped by 2 bases and J by 0 bases, with 14 bases between them. Germline loops: CDR1 KGHSH, CDR2 LQKENI. For the CDR3, the DNA is TGTGCCAGCTCACCATTCTCTGGGGACTCCTCCTACGAGCAGTACTTC. It yields the protein CASSPFSGDSSYEQYF.

This clone came up once. The V and J genes are TRBV5-4 and TRBJ1-2; no clear D. The germline CDR1 and CDR2 sequences are SGHNT and YYREEE (reference sequence). The V and J ends lost 2 bases and 6 bases respectively, with 11 bases between them. The CDR3 contains 13 residues. The CDR3 DNA follows: TGTGCCAGCAGCTTAGTGTCAGATCATGGCTACACCTTC. Translated: CASSLVSDHGYTF.

V and J are TRBV11-2 and TRBJ2-7; D unresolved. Germline V gives CDR1 SGHAT, CDR2 FQNNGV. The V end lost 5 bases, the J end lost 5 bases, and 13 bases lay between the germline ends. There are 13 residues in the CDR3. The CDR3 protein is CASSPLSPDEQYF. DNA for the CDR3: TGTGCCAGCAGCCCCTTATCCCCAGACGAGCAGTACTTC.